Sequencing of this TCR beta chain was carried out in a study of PD-L1 blockade in urothelial cancer. Across the whole study: Prior regimens of chemotherapy numbered 0 to 3 per patient. Specimens of blood held a median count of 141,255 T cells.

Regarding time point: pretreatment peripheral blood. The CDR3 spans 14 residues. The germline V gene encodes CDR1 SGHTA and CDR2 FQGTGA. V was clipped by 5 bases and J by 3 bases, with 12 bases between them. Sequenced by immunoSEQ multiplex PCR; TCRdb stores in-frame clones only, minus some. This table has about 93,000 clones, around 89% appearing once. The rearrangement links TRBV7-3 to TRBJ2-3; tentative D call: TRBD1 (6 bases). The sequence came from a man aged 55 to 70 with urothelial cancer. The sample in question was PBMCs, obtained around atezolizumab (anti-PD-L1) treatment. CDR3 in DNA: TGTGCCAGCAGCAAACAGGGACGGACAGATACGCAGTATTTT. Its protein is CASSKQGRTDTQYF. The full variable domain, its missing parts supplied by reference TRBV7-3 and TRBJ2-3, is GAGVSQTPSNKVTEKGKYVELRCDPISGHTALYWYRQSLGQGPEFLIYFQGTGAADDSGLPNDRFFAVRPEGSVSTLKIQRTERGDSAVYLCASSKQGRTDTQYFGPGTRLTVL.